A single sample gave rise to the 20 T cell receptor beta chains below, sequenced in a study of T cell responses to AZD1222 COVID-19 vaccine (dated by TCRdb to the early 2020s). Library construction relied on the immunoSEQ multiplex PCR assay. TCRdb's version of the immuneACCESS table is confined to in-frame rearrangements and falls short of the full clone set. An unresolved V gene accounts for under half of the shortfall where checked; the remainder is of unknown origin. Within this sample are roughly 200,000 clones, with roughly 91% of them counted one time only. Roughly 1% of the sample goes to the ten largest clones. Taken with the paper, the label for time point translates to: baseline before first vaccination. The treatment or condition label, as the study defines it: meningococcal conjugate vaccine given as trial control. The sample was peripheral blood, taken on day 0 of MenACWY control vaccination. The source of these receptors is an adult in good health.

The chain carries TRBV6-5 and TRBJ1-2; D remains unclear. Trimming took 5 bases from V and 7 from J, leaving 20 bases between them. The CDR3 totals 15 residues. The germline gives CDR1 MNHEY, CDR2 SVGAGI. CDR3 bases: TGTGCCAGCAGTCAAACCGGCCGAAGTTGGGTTGGCTACACCTTC. Amino acids: CASSQTGRSWVGYTF.

The CDR3, as DNA: TGTGCCAGCAGCTTAAACTCGTACAGCACCTTTGACTATGGCTACACCTTC. Translated: CASSLNSYSTFDYGYTF. The genes are TRBV7-2 and TRBJ1-2; no clear D. Germline V gives CDR1 SGHTA, CDR2 FQGNSA. The CDR3 consists of 17 residues. The ends were cut back, 2 bases at V and 3 bases at J, with 19 bases in the middle.

The CDR3 sequence: CASSQVGTGELFF. The CDR3 region has the DNA TGTGCCAGCAGCCAAGTAGGGACCGGGGAGCTGTTTTTT. The rearrangement links TRBV3-1 (or the pseudogene TRBV3-2) to TRBJ2-2; D unclear. This CDR3 comprises 13 residues. Germline-derived CDR1 and CDR2 are LGHDT and YNNKEL (reference sequence). V shed 1 base and J shed 5 bases, with 5 bases lying between them.

This clone was detected once. The chain uses TRBV6-5 and TRBJ2-3, with a possible D match to TRBD1 (5 bases). The CDR3 has 14 residues. Germline V gene lookup returns CDR1 MNHEY and CDR2 SVGAGI. Trimming left V 4 bases short and J 3 bases short, with 11 bases between. The CDR3 here is CASSFYQGTDTQYF. In nucleotides, the CDR3 is TGTGCCAGCAGTTTCTATCAGGGTACAGATACGCAGTATTTT.

The chain couples TRBV27 to TRBJ1-6, with D tentatively TRBD1 (6 bases). Trimming shortened V by 5 bases and J by 0 bases, and 8 bases separated the two germline ends. The CDR3 runs 15 residues. Per germline, CDR1 MNHEY and CDR2 SMNVEV (reference sequence). The CDR3 DNA sequence: TGTGCCAGCAGTGCAGGGGACTCCTATAATTCACCCCTCCACTTT. It is translated as CASSAGDSYNSPLHF.

This clone was observed once. This chain joins TRBV10-3 and TRBJ1-5, with a possible D match to TRBD1 (5 bases). This CDR3 spans 14 amino acids. Trimming cost V 4 bases and J 6 bases, with 13 bases left between them. CDR1 is ENHRY, CDR2 SYGVKD, per germline. The CDR3 spells CAISGEQGGQPQHF. The DNA of the CDR3 is TGTGCCATCAGTGGGGAGCAGGGCGGTCAGCCCCAGCATTTT.

The rearrangement links TRBV7-9 to TRBJ2-7; D could derive from TRBD1 or TRBD2 (5 bases each). The ends were cut back, 5 bases at V and 0 bases at J, with 20 bases in the middle. The CDR3 covers 17 residues. Germline V CDR1 and CDR2: SEHNR, FQNEAQ (reference sequence). The CDR3 DNA reads as TGTGCCAGCAGCCGGGGCGCCCCCCATGAGAGCTCCTACGAGCAGTACTTC. Translated: CASSRGAPHESSYEQYF. Complete variable domain (other parts from reference TRBV7-9 and TRBJ2-7): DTGVSQNPRHKITKRGQNVTFRCDPISEHNRLYWYRQTLGQGPEFLTYFQNEAQLEKSRLLSDRFSAERPKGSFSTLEIQRTEQGDSAMYLCASSRGAPHESSYEQYFGPGTRLTVT.

The chain has TRBV5-1 and TRBJ1-5, with no clear D. Looked up from germline, CDR1 is SGHRS and CDR2 is YFSETQ. The CDR3 spans 15 residues. The V and J ends lost 0 bases and 7 bases respectively, with 14 bases between them. The CDR3 region is CASSLGEVGSQPQHF. For the CDR3, the DNA is TGCGCCAGCAGCTTGGGGGAAGTGGGAAGCCAGCCCCAGCATTTT.

The J gene is TRBJ1-6, the V gene TRBV4-1; the D is unclear. The CDR3 runs to 13 residues. Germline V gene lookup returns CDR1 MGHRA and CDR2 YSYEKL. V was shortened by 6 bases and J by 9 bases, with 12 bases between the two germline ends. CDR3 DNA sequence: TGCGCCAGCAGGCCCCCTGAGTCTTCACCCCTCCACTTT. Protein product: CASRPPESSPLHF.

The CDR3 protein is CASSLSRGGRSTGELFF. CDR3 nucleotides: TGTGCCAGCAGCCTCTCGAGGGGGGGAAGGTCCACCGGGGAGCTGTTTTTT. The rearrangement links TRBV7-2 to TRBJ2-2; the D gene is possibly TRBD2 (7 bases). The CDR3 totals 17 residues. Trimming removed 5 bases at V and 4 bases at J, with 20 bases between. Germline V gene data show CDR1 as SGHTA and CDR2 as FQGNSA.

This clone was picked up one time. The chain carries TRBV7-9 and TRBJ1-2; the match to TRBD1 covers 8 bases. Germline CDR1 and CDR2: SEHNR and FQNEAQ (reference sequence). J gave up 4 bases and V 4 bases, and 8 bases lay outside the gene matches. This CDR3 spans 15 amino acids. CDR3 coding DNA: TGTGCCAGCAGCTCCCCCCTCCAGGGGGCCTATGGCTACACCTTC. Translating it yields CASSSPLQGAYGYTF.

The chain joins TRBV5-4 to TRBJ2-5, with TRBD1 matching over 8 bases. Trimming removed 0 bases from V and 7 bases from J; junction bases left unmatched: 2. Germline V gives CDR1 SGHNT, CDR2 YYREEE (reference sequence). This CDR3 spans 13 amino acids. For the CDR3, the DNA is TGTGCCAGCAGCTTGGCAGGGGGCTGGACCCAGTACTTC. This codes for CASSLAGGWTQYF.

This chain uses TRBV29-1 with TRBJ1-2; 9 bases are shared with TRBD1. Germline lookup yields CDR1 SQVTM and CDR2 ANQGSEA. The CDR3 runs to 15 residues. The junction had 13 bases not matched to a gene; V was cut back by 3 bases and J by 8 bases. The DNA for the CDR3 is TGCAGCGTTGATTTGGGACAGGGCCCCTTTCGGGGCTACACCTTC. This codes for CSVDLGQGPFRGYTF.

This chain joins TRBV7-2 and TRBJ2-7; TRBD1 aligns across 8 bases. The trim removed 5 bases at V and 1 base at J, leaving 10 bases unmatched. The CDR3 is 16 amino acids. Germline V lookup: CDR1 SGHTA, CDR2 FQGNSA. The CDR3: CASSPPPTGVSYEQYF. The CDR3, as DNA: TGTGCCAGCAGCCCTCCGCCGACAGGGGTTTCCTACGAGCAGTACTTC.

This sequence joins TRBV19 and TRBJ1-1; D is uncertain. Germline assignment: CDR1 LNHDA and CDR2 SQIVND (reference sequence). V lost 6 bases and J 0 bases, leaving 14 bases between the germline ends. The CDR3 loop spans 15 amino acids. The CDR3 coding sequence is TGTGCCAGTAGCCCCCGGGCACGCATGAACACTGAAGCTTTCTTT. As protein: CASSPRARMNTEAFF.

The chain recombines TRBV28 with TRBJ2-1; 9 nucleotides line up with TRBD1. This CDR3 has 15 amino acids. In germline, CDR1 is MDHEN, CDR2 SYDVKM. J was trimmed by 4 bases and V by 6 bases; bases with no gene match: 7. Written as DNA, the CDR3 is TGTGCCAGCAGGAACCGGGACAGGGCTTACAATGAGCAGTTCTTC. Residues: CASRNRDRAYNEQFF.

The J gene is TRBJ2-7, the V gene TRBV4-1; D uncertain. There are 14 residues in the CDR3. Trimming left V 1 base short and J 2 bases short, with 9 bases between. CDR1 MGHRA and CDR2 YSYEKL come from the germline V gene. The CDR3 region has the DNA TGCGCCAGCAGCCAAGTTTCCAAACCCTACGAGCAGTACTTC. It is translated as CASSQVSKPYEQYF.

This chain connects TRBV30 to TRBJ2-1; 14 nucleotides agree with TRBD2. This CDR3 has 15 amino acids. V was clipped by 3 bases and J by 8 bases; unmatched bases: 6. The germline gives CDR1 GTSNPN, CDR2 SVGIG (reference sequence). CDR3 loop: CAWRTSGGAGDEQFF. In DNA, the CDR3 is TGTGCCTGGAGGACTAGCGGGGGGGCCGGGGATGAGCAGTTCTTC.

The chain links TRBV5-4 to TRBJ2-1; D unresolved. The CDR3 contains 15 residues. The V end lost 0 bases, the J end lost 0 bases, and 7 bases lay between the germline ends. The germline gives CDR1 SGHNT, CDR2 YYREEE (reference sequence). The CDR3 sequence: CASSLDRSSYNEQFF. The CDR3 DNA follows: TGTGCCAGCAGCTTGGACAGAAGCTCCTACAATGAGCAGTTCTTC.

The rearrangement links TRBV19 to TRBJ2-1; TRBD1 might be the D (5 bases). The germline gives CDR1 LNHDA, CDR2 SQIVND (reference sequence). Between the trimmed V and J ends, which lost 5 bases and 8 bases, there was a span of 13 bases. The length of the CDR3 is 13 residues. CDR3 loop: CASSWQRGDEQFF. CDR3 sequence (DNA): TGTGCCAGTAGTTGGCAAAGGGGCGATGAGCAGTTCTTC.